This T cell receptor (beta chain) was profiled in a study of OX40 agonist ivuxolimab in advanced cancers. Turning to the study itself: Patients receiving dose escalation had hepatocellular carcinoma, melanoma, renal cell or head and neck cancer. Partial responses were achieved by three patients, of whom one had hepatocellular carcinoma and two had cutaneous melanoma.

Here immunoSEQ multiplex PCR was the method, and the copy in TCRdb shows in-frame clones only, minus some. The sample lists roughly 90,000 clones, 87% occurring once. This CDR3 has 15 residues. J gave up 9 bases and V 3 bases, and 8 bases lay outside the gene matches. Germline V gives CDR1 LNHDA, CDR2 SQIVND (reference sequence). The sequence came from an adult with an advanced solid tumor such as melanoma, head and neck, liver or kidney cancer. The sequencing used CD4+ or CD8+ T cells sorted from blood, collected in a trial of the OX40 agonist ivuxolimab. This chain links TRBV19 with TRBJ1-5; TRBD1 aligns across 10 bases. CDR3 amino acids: CASSMTGQGLGPQHF. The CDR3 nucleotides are TGTGCCAGTAGTATGACGGGACAGGGGTTGGGGCCCCAGCATTTT. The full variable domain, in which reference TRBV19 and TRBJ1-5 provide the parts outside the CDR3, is DGGITQSPKYLFRKEGQNVTLSCEQNLNHDAMYWYRQDPGQGLRLIYYSQIVNDFQKGDIAEGYSVSREKKESFPLTVTSAQKNPTAFYLCASSMTGQGLGPQHFGDGTRLSIL.